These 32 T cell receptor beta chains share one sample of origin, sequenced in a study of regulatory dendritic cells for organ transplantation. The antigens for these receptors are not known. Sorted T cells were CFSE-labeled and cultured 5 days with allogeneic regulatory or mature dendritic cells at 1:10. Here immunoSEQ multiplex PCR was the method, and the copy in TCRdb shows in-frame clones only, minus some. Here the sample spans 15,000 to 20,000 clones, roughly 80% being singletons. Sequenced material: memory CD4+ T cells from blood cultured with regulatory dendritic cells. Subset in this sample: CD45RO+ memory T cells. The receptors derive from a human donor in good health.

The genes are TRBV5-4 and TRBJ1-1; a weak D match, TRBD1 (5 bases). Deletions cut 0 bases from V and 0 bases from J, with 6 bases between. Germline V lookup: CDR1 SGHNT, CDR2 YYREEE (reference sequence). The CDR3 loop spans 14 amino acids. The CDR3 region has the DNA TGTGCCAGCAGCTTGGTGGGGGTGAACACTGAAGCTTTCTTT. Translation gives CASSLVGVNTEAFF.

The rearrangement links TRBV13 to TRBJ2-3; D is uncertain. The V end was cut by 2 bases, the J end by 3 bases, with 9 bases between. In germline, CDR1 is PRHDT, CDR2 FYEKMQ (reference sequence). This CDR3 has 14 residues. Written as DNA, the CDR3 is TGTGCCAGCAGCTTATTTCCACTGACAGATACGCAGTATTTT. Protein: CASSLFPLTDTQYF.

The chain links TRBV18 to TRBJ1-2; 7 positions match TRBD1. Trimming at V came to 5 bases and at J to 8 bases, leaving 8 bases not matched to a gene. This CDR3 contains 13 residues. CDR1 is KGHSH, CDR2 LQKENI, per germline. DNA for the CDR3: TGTGCCAGCTCAGTCGACAGGGCTATGGGCTACACCTTC. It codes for CASSVDRAMGYTF. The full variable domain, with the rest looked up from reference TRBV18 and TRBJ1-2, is NAGVMQNPRHLVRRRGQEARLRCSPMKGHSHVYWYRQLPEEGLKFMVYLQKENIIDESGMPKERFSAEFPKEGPSILRIQQVVRGDSAAYFCASSVDRAMGYTFGSGTRLTVV.

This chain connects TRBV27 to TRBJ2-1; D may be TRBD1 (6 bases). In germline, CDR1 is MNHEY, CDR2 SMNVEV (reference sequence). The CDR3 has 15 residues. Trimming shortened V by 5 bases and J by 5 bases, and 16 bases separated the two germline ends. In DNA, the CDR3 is TGTGCCAGCAGTGGGGGCAGGGTGAGAGACAATGAGCAGTTCTTC. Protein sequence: CASSGGRVRDNEQFF.

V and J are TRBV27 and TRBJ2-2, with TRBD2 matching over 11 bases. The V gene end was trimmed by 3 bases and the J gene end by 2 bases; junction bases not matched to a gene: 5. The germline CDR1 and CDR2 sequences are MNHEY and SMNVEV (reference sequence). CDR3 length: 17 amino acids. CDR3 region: CASSFRGTSGNTGELFF. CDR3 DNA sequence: TGTGCCAGCAGTTTTAGAGGGACTAGCGGTAACACCGGGGAGCTGTTTTTT.

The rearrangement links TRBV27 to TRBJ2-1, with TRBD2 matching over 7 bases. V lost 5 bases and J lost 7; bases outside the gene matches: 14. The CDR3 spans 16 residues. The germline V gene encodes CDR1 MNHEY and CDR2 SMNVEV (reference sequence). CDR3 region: CASSITSGALRNEQFF. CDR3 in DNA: TGTGCCAGCAGTATTACAAGCGGGGCCTTGAGGAATGAGCAGTTCTTC.

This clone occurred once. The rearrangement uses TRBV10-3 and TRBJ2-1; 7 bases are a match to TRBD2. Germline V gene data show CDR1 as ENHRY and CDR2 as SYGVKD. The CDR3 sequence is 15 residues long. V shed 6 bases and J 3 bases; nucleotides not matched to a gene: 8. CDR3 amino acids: CAIREAGTGYNEQFF. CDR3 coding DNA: TGTGCCATCAGGGAAGCGGGAACCGGCTACAATGAGCAGTTCTTC.

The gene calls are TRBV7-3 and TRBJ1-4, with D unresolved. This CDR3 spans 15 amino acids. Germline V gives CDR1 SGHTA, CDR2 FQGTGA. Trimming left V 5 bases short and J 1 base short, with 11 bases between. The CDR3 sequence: CASSPGSLTNEKLFF. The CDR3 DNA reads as TGTGCCAGCAGCCCCGGGAGTTTAACTAATGAAAAACTGTTTTTT. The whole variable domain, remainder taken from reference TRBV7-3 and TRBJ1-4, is GAGVSQTPSNKVTEKGKYVELRCDPISGHTALYWYRQSLGQGPEFLIYFQGTGAADDSGLPNDRFFAVRPEGSVSTLKIQRTERGDSAVYLCASSPGSLTNEKLFFGSGTQLSVL.

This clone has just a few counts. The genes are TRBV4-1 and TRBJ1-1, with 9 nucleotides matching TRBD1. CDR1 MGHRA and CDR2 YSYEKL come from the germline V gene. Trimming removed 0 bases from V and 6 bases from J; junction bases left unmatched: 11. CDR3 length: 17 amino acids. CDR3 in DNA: TGCGCCAGCAGCCAAGATTCAATGGACAGGGGCTGGGCTGAAGCTTTCTTT. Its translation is CASSQDSMDRGWAEAFF.

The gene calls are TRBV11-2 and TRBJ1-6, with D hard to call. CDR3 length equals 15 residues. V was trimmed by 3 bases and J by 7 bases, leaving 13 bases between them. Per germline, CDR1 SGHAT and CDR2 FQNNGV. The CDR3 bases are TGTGCCAGCAGCTTCGGATCGGGCTCAAATTCACCCCTCCACTTT. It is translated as CASSFGSGSNSPLHF.

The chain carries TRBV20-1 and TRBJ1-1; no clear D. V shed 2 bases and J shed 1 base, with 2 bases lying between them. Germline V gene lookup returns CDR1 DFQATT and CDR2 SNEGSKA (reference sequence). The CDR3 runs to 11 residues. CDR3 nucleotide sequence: TGCAGTGCTAGACAGAACACTGAAGCTTTCTTT. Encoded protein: CSARQNTEAFF.

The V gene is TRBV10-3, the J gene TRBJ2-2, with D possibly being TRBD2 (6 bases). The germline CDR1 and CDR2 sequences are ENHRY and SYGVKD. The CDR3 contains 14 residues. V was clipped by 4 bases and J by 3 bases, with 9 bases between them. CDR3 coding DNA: TGTGCCATCAGTGGAGGAGGGGACACCGGGGAGCTGTTTTTT. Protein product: CAISGGGDTGELFF.

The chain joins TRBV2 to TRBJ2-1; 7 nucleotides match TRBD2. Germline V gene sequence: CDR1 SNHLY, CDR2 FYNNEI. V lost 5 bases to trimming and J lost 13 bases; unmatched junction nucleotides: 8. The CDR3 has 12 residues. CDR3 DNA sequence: TGTGCCAGCAGTAGGGAGGGAGGGCCACAGTTCTTC. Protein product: CASSREGGPQFF.

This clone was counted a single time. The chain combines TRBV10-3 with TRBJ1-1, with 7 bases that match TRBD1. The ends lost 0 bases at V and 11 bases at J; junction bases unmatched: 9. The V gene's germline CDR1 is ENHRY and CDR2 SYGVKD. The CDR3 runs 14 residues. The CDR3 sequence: CAISESTGLDWAFF. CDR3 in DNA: TGTGCCATCAGTGAGTCGACAGGGCTCGATTGGGCTTTCTTT.

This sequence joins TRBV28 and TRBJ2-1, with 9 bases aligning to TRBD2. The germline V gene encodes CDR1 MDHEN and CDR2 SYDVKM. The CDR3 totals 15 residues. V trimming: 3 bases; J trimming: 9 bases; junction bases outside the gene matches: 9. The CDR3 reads CASSFGGRVQSEQFF. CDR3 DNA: TGTGCCAGCAGTTTCGGCGGGAGGGTCCAGAGTGAGCAGTTCTTC.

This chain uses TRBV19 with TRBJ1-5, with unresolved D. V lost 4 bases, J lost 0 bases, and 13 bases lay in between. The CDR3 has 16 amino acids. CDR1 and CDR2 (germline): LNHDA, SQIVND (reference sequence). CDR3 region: CASSTLFTNSNQPQHF. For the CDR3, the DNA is TGTGCCAGTAGTACCCTTTTCACCAATAGCAATCAGCCCCAGCATTTT.

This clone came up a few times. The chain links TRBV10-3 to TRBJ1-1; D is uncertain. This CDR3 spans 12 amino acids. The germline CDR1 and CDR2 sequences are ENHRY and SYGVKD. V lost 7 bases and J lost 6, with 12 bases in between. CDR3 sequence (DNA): TGTGCCATCAAAGAGAATACGGCTGAAGCTTTCTTT. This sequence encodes CAIKENTAEAFF.

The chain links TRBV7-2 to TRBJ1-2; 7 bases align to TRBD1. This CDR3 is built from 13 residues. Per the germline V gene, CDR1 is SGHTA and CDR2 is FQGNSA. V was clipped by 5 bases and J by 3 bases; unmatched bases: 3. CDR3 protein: CASSTDRDYGYTF. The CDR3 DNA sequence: TGTGCCAGCAGCACCGACAGGGACTATGGCTACACCTTC.

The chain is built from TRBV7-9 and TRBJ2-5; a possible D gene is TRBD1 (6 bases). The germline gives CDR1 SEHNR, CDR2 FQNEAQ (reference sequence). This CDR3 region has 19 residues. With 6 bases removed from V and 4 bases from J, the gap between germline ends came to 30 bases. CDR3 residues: CASSSNTQNPLGAIETQYF. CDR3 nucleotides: TGTGCCAGCAGTTCCAATACTCAGAATCCCCTGGGGGCTATAGAGACCCAGTACTTC.

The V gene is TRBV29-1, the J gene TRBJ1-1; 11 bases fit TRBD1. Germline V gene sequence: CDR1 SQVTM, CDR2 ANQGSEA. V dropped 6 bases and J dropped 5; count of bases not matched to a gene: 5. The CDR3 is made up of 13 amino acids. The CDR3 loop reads CSVGQGVDTEAFF. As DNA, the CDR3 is TGCAGCGTGGGACAGGGGGTGGATACTGAAGCTTTCTTT. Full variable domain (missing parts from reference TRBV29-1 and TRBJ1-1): SAVISQKPSRDICQRGTSLTIQCQVDSQVTMMFWYRQQPGQSLTLIATANQGSEATYESGFVIDKFPISRPNLTFSTLTVSNMSPEDSSIYLCSVGQGVDTEAFFGQGTRLTVV.

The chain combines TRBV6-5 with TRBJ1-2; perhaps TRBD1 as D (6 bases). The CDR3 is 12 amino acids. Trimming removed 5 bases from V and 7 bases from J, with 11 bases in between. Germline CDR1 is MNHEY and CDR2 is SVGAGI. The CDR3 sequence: CASSPGVGGYTF. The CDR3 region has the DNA TGTGCCAGCAGTCCAGGGGTTGGTGGCTACACCTTC.

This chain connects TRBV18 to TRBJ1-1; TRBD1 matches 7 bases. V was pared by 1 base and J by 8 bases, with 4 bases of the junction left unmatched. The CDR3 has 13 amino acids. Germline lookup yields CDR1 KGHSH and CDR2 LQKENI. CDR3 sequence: CASSPLGDREAFF. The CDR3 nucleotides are TGTGCCAGCTCACCACTTGGGGACAGAGAAGCTTTCTTT.

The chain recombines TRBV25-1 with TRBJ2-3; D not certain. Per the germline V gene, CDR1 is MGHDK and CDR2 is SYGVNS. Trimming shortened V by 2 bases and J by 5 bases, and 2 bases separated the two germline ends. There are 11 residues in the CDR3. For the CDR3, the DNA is TGTGCCAGCAGTGAAAGAGATACGCAGTATTTT. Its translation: CASSERDTQYF. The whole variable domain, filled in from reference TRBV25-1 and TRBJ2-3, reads EADIYQTPRYLVIGTGKKITLECSQTMGHDKMYWYQQDPGMELHLIHYSYGVNSTEKGDLSSESTVSRIRTEHFPLTLESARPSHTSQYLCASSERDTQYFGPGTRLTVL.

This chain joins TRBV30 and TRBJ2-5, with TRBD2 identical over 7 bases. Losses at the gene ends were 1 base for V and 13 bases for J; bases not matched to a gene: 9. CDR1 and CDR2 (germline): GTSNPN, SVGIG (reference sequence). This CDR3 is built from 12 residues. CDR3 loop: CAWSGPQGGGYF. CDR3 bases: TGTGCCTGGAGTGGGCCCCAAGGCGGGGGGTACTTC. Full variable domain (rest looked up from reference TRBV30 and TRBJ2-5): SQTIHQWPATLVQPVGSPLSLECTVEGTSNPNLYWYRQAAGRGLQLLFYSVGIGQISSEVPQNLSASRPQDRQFILSSKKLLLSDSGFYLCAWSGPQGGGYFGPGTRLLVL.

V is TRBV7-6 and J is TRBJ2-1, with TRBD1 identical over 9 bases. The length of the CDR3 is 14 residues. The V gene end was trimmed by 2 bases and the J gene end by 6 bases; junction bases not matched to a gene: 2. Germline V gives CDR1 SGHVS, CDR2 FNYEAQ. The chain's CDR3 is CASSLRDRVNEQFF. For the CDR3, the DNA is TGTGCCAGCAGCTTAAGGGACAGGGTCAATGAGCAGTTCTTC.

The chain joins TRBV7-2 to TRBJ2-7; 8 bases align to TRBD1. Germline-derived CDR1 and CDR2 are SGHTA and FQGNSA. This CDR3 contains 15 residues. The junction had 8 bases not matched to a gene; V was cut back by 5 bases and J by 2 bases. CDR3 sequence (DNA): TGTGCCAGCAGCACCCGCCAGGGGGCGGCCTACGAGCAGTACTTC. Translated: CASSTRQGAAYEQYF. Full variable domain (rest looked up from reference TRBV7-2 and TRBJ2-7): GAGVSQSPSNKVTEKGKDVELRCDPISGHTALYWYRQSLGQGLEFLIYFQGNSAPDKSGLPSDRFSAERTGGSVSTLTIQRTQQEDSAVYLCASSTRQGAAYEQYFGPGTRLTVT.

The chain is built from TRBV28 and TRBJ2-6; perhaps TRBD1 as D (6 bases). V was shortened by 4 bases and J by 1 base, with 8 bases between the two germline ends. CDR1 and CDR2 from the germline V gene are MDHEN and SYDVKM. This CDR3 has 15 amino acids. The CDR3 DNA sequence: TGTGCCAGCAGTTCCACAGGGTCTGGGGCCAACGTCCTGACTTTC. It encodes CASSSTGSGANVLTF.

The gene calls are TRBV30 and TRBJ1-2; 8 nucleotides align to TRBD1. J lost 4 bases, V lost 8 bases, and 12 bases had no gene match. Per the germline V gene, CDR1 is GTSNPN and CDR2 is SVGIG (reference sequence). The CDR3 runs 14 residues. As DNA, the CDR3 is TGTGCCCTAAACACCGGGACAGGCCTCTATGGCTACACCTTC. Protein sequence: CALNTGTGLYGYTF.

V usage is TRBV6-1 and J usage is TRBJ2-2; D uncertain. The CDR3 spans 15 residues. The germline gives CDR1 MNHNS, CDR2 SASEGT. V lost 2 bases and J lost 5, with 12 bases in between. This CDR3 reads CASSERSQDTGELFF. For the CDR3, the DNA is TGTGCCAGCAGTGAACGGAGTCAAGATACCGGGGAGCTGTTTTTT.

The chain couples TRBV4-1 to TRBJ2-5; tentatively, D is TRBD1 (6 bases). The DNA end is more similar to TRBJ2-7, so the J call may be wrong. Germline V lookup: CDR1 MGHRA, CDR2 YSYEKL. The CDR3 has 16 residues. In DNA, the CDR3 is TGCGCCAGCAGCCAAGTTTTTGGGACACAGTCCTACGAGCAGTACTTC. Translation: CASSQVFGTQSYEQYF.

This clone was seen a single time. CDR3 residues: CASSSRLAGGYTQYF. DNA for the CDR3: TGTGCCAGCAGTTCTCGACTAGCGGGGGGATATACGCAGTATTTT. The gene calls are TRBV6-5 and TRBJ2-3; 13 nucleotides agree with TRBD2. Germline trimming cut 4 bases from V and 7 bases from J; bases unmatched to any gene: 5. The CDR3 length is 15 residues. Looked up from germline, CDR1 is MNHEY and CDR2 is SVGAGI.

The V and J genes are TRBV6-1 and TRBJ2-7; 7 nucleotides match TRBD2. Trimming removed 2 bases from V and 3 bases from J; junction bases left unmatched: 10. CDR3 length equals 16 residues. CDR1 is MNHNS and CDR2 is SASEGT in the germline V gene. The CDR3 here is CASSENPLAAGYEQYF. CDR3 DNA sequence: TGTGCCAGCAGTGAAAACCCTCTAGCGGCTGGCTACGAGCAGTACTTC.